This TCR beta chain originates from a study of cytomegalovirus exposure and HLA in healthy donors. CDR1 is MGHDK, CDR2 SYGVNS, per germline. V was trimmed by 1 base and J by 10 bases, leaving 16 bases between them. The CDR3 is 15 amino acids. Details on this clone: The antigen remains unidentified.

Study observations and caveats: Reports showed the classifier diagnosing cytomegalovirus status with high specificity and sensitivity. Most TCR sequences proved rare, with some public TCRs found in many donors. The authors enumerated around 150 TCR beta chains as linked to cytomegalovirus.

Some clones are missing from TCRdb's copy, which holds only in-frame ones; the method was immunoSEQ multiplex PCR. This sample has fewer than 200,000 clones, with roughly 84% found just once. This TCR was sampled from a woman aged 18-29 years in good health and CMV-seropositive. Source material: PBMCs. The chain joins TRBV25-1 to TRBJ1-4, with D possibly matching TRBD1 (5 bases). As DNA, the CDR3 is TGTGCCAGCAGTGAATTAAGGGGCGACGTGGGAAAACTGTTTTTT. Its protein is CASSELRGDVGKLFF.